The 16 T cell receptor beta chains below come from one sample, sequenced in a study of T-cell memory formation after mild COVID-19. One entry per CDR3 protein results from TCRdb running MiXCR on the 5' RACE reads. In the table there are about 130,000 distinct CDR3 sequences, about 15% of which are singletons. Source material: PBMCs or a T cell subset sorted from them (not recorded which). All receptors derive from a man aged 18 to 29 who had mild COVID-19 (a few samples of this study predate the infection). Cell type and time point are not known.

This chain links TRBV12-3 or TRBV12-4 with TRBJ2-7; 7 bases agree with TRBD2. The CDR3 has 12 residues. After removal of 8 bases from V and 3 bases from J, the junction contained 4 bases not matched to a gene. In nucleotides, the CDR3 is TGTGCCAGCGGCTCTAGCGGCTACGAGCAGTACTTC. Its protein is CASGSSGYEQYF.

The chain combines TRBV12-3 or TRBV12-4 with TRBJ2-7; 10 nucleotides line up with TRBD2. The trim removed 5 bases at V and 7 bases at J, leaving 8 bases unmatched. CDR3 size: 14 residues. The CDR3 region is CASSHSGGAGEQYF. The CDR3 bases are TGTGCCAGCAGTCACAGCGGGGGGGCGGGAGAGCAGTACTTC.

This clonotype was counted only a few times. This chain uses TRBV24-1 with TRBJ2-5, with 8 bases aligning to TRBD2. The germline V gene encodes CDR1 KGHDR and CDR2 SFDVKD. CDR3 size: 15 residues. V shed 10 bases and J 1 base; nucleotides not matched to a gene: 10. The chain's CDR3 is CATQGAGGTQETQYF. The CDR3 DNA follows: TGTGCCACTCAAGGGGCGGGGGGAACCCAAGAGACCCAGTACTTC.

This clonotype was observed a handful of times. The chain couples TRBV6-6 to TRBJ2-7; 9 bases fit TRBD2. V dropped 8 bases and J dropped 2; count of bases not matched to a gene: 4. The CDR3 runs to 13 residues. Per the germline V gene, CDR1 is MNHNY and CDR2 is SVGAGI (reference sequence). This chain's CDR3 is CASRASGAYEQYF. The CDR3 region has the DNA TGTGCCAGCCGCGCTAGCGGGGCCTACGAGCAGTACTTC.

This clonotype was detected many times. The V call is TRBV20-1, the J call TRBJ2-7; D might be TRBD1 or TRBD2, each matching 6 bases. Germline lookup yields CDR1 DFQATT and CDR2 SNEGSKA (reference sequence). The CDR3 consists of 12 residues. Trimming cost V 4 bases and J 3 bases, with 10 bases left between them. This CDR3 reads CSATKGGYEQYV. The CDR3, as DNA: TGCAGTGCTACAAAGGGGGGCTACGAGCAGTACGTC.

The chain recombines TRBV20-1 with TRBJ2-3; TRBD2 aligns across 8 bases. Germline loops: CDR1 DFQATT, CDR2 SNEGSKA (reference sequence). With V trimmed by 5 bases and J by 4 bases, 11 bases remained unmatched. This CDR3 is 15 amino acids long. DNA of the CDR3: TGCAGTGCTCCTGCTGCGGGGGGCAGGGCAGATACGCAGTATTTT. This encodes CSAPAAGGRADTQYF.

The chain links TRBV4-2 to TRBJ2-3; 8 nucleotides align to TRBD2. In germline, CDR1 is LGHNA, CDR2 YNFKEQ. V dropped 1 base and J dropped 1; count of bases not matched to a gene: 1. This CDR3 has 15 residues. The CDR3 nucleotides are TGTGCCAGCAGCCAAGGTAGCGGGGGCACAGATACGCAGTATTTT. Amino acids: CASSQGSGGTDTQYF.

The chain has TRBV3-1 and TRBJ2-5; D not certain. This CDR3 has 16 amino acids. Germline CDR1 LGHDT, CDR2 YNNKEL (reference sequence). Deletions cut 9 bases from V and 5 bases from J, with 25 bases between. CDR3 in amino acids: CASPEPRALGMETQYF. CDR3 nucleotide sequence: TGTGCCAGTCCTGAACCCCGTGCCTTGGGGATGGAGACCCAGTACTTC.

This clonotype has ten or more counts. CDR3 sequence: CASSSQLGGYEQYF. Written as DNA, the CDR3 is TGTGCCAGCAGCTCGCAACTAGGCGGGTACGAGCAGTACTTC. The gene calls are TRBV7-2 and TRBJ2-7; D is possibly TRBD2 (5 bases). V shed 4 bases and J shed 4 bases, with 14 bases lying between them. Germline V CDR1 and CDR2: SGHTA, FQGNSA. The CDR3 is 14 residues long.

V and J are TRBV7-2 and TRBJ2-1, with TRBD2 matching over 9 bases. The ends lost 4 bases at V and 0 bases at J; junction bases unmatched: 4. CDR3 size: 16 residues. Per germline, CDR1 SGHTA and CDR2 FQGNSA. CDR3 sequence reads: CASSWVRGGSYNEQFF. DNA of the CDR3: TGTGCCAGCAGCTGGGTGCGGGGGGGCTCCTACAATGAGCAGTTCTTC.

The sample holds a few counts of this clonotype. J is TRBJ2-1 and V is TRBV7-2; D call uncertain. CDR1 SGHTA and CDR2 FQGNSA come from the germline V gene. Trimming cost V 1 base and J 6 bases, with 16 bases left between them. The CDR3 is 16 amino acids. The CDR3 bases are TGTGCCAGCAGCTTAGTATTCAGTGTACACCCCAATGAGCAGTTCTTC. Translation gives CASSLVFSVHPNEQFF.

V gene TRBV12-3 or TRBV12-4 combines with J gene TRBJ2-7; D may match TRBD1 or TRBD2 (6 bases each). V dropped 6 bases and J dropped 2 bases, with 8 bases sitting between them. The CDR3 contains 12 residues. CDR3 nucleotides: TGTGCCAGCAGGAGGGGGGCCTACGAGCAGTACTTC. Its protein is CASRRGAYEQYF.

This clonotype was seen a handful of times. This chain connects TRBV6-5 to TRBJ2-1; 11 bases are a match to TRBD2. Germline trimming cut 6 bases from V and 6 bases from J; bases unmatched to any gene: 10. CDR1 MNHEY and CDR2 SVGAGI come from the germline V gene. This CDR3 comprises 16 residues. Here the CDR3 reads CASSRLLTSGGNEQFF. Here the CDR3 DNA reads TGTGCCAGCAGCCGCCTCCTCACTAGCGGGGGCAATGAGCAGTTCTTC.

This clonotype was observed a few times. The chain uses TRBV4-1 and TRBJ1-4; D possibly corresponds to TRBD1 (6 bases). Germline V gene sequence: CDR1 MGHRA, CDR2 YSYEKL. CDR3 size: 15 residues. V lost 0 bases, J lost 5 bases, and 10 bases lay in between. CDR3 sequence (DNA): TGCGCCAGCAGCCAAGAGGTCACAGGGAATGAAAAACTGTTTTTT. Translating it yields CASSQEVTGNEKLFF.

This clonotype was picked up a small number of times. The rearrangement uses TRBV11-3 and TRBJ2-1; the D is unclear. Trimming shortened V by 3 bases and J by 5 bases, and 8 bases separated the two germline ends. The CDR3 sequence is 13 residues long. The germline V gene has CDR1 SGHNT and CDR2 YENEEA. The CDR3 nucleotides read TGTGCCAGCAGCTTGTGGGGAAACAATGAGCAGTTCTTC. Residues: CASSLWGNNEQFF. Full variable domain (missing parts from reference TRBV11-3 and TRBJ2-1): EAGVVQSPRYKIIEKKQPVAFWCNPISGHNTLYWYLQNLGQGPELLIRYENEEAVDDSQLPKDRFSAERLKGVDSTLKIQPAELGDSAVYLCASSLWGNNEQFFGPGTRLTVL.

This clonotype was seen more than once but under ten times. This chain links TRBV5-1 with TRBJ2-1; D might be TRBD1 (7 bases). Germline V CDR1 and CDR2: SGHRS, YFSETQ. Trimming pared 4 bases from V and 1 base from J, leaving 12 bases between. The CDR3 sequence is 15 residues long. The CDR3 DNA sequence: TGCGCCAGCAGCGCCCAGGGGGGTTCCTACAATGAGCAGTTCTTC. The encoded protein is CASSAQGGSYNEQFF. Together with reference TRBV5-1 and TRBJ2-1, the CDR3 gives the full variable domain: KAGVTQTPRYLIKTRGQQVTLSCSPISGHRSVSWYQQTPGQGLQFLFEYFSETQRNKGNFPGRFSGRQFSNSRSEMNVSTLELGDSALYLCASSAQGGSYNEQFFGPGTRLTVL.